This entry lists 8 T cell receptor beta chains sequenced from one sample in a study of T cell repertoires in aging, cancer and after chemotherapy (dated by TCRdb to about 2019). Sequencing instrument: Illumina MiSeq. Multiplex touch-down PCR with a mixed TRB-A/B primer pool was used to amplify rearranged TRB sequences covering the V, D and J segments. Clones were called with MiXCR by TCRdb after fastp trimmed the public reads at Q25, and only in-frame beta chains were retained. Each record represents a unique CDR3 protein, reported with the most common genes and DNA among its rows. The sample table lists approximately 3,400 distinct CDR3 sequences, 27% of them with a count of one. Roughly 4.1% of the sample is in the top ten clones. TCR beta rearrangements were amplified from genomic DNA isolated from peripheral blood, not from sorted cells or RNA. Specimen: blood. These receptors were taken from a human donor with a solid tumor.

This chain links TRBV20-1 with TRBJ1-1; D is undetermined. With 4 bases removed from V and 0 bases from J, the gap between germline ends came to 12 bases. CDR3 length equals 14 residues. CDR1 is DFQATT and CDR2 is SNEGSKA in the germline V gene (reference sequence). The CDR3 spells CSAKWGDMNTEAFF. CDR3 DNA sequence: TGCAGTGCTAAGTGGGGAGACATGAACACTGAAGCTTTCTTT.

V gene TRBV20-1 combines with J gene TRBJ2-7; D not certain. CDR3 length equals 14 residues. Germline CDR1 is DFQATT and CDR2 is SNEGSKA (reference sequence). Between the trimmed V and J ends, which lost 1 base and 0 bases, there was a span of 10 bases. CDR3 amino acids: CSARGIRSSYEQYF. The CDR3 nucleotides read TGCAGTGCTAGAGGTATTAGAAGCTCCTACGAGCAGTACTTC.

The CDR3, as DNA: TGTGCCAGCTCACCACCGGGGACAGGGGGCGCCTATGGCTACACCTTC. Translation gives CASSPPGTGGAYGYTF. The gene calls are TRBV18 and TRBJ1-2; the match to TRBD1 covers 12 bases. V lost 0 bases, J lost 4 bases, and 3 bases stayed unmatched. Germline V gene sequence: CDR1 KGHSH, CDR2 LQKENI. The CDR3 spans 16 residues. Looking up the rest from reference TRBV18 and TRBJ1-2 gives the full variable domain: NAGVMQNPRHLVRRRGQEARLRCSPMKGHSHVYWYRQLPEEGLKFMVYLQKENIIDESGMPKERFSAEFPKEGPSILRIQQVVRGDSAAYFCASSPPGTGGAYGYTFGSGTRLTVV.

The chain links TRBV27 to TRBJ2-3, with unresolved D. In germline, CDR1 is MNHEY, CDR2 SMNVEV (reference sequence). The V and J ends lost 2 bases and 0 bases respectively, with 0 bases between them. The CDR3 totals 12 residues. The CDR3 protein is CASSLSTDTQYF. The CDR3 DNA is TGTGCCAGCAGTTTAAGCACAGATACGCAGTATTTT.

In regard to this clonotype: An end of the junction differs from the germline gene, which may be a read error. The chain joins TRBV4-3 to TRBJ2-3; D uncertain. Germline CDR1 and CDR2: LGHNA and YSLEER. This CDR3 contains 13 residues. The DNA of the CDR3 is TGTGCCAGCAGCCAAGATTGGTACGGAACGCAGTATTTT. Residues: CASSQDWYGTQYF.

This clonotype came up a few times. J is TRBJ1-2 and V is TRBV5-1; D possibly corresponds to TRBD1 (6 bases). Germline assignment: CDR1 SGHRS and CDR2 YFSETQ. Trimming shortened V by 1 base and J by 4 bases, and 11 bases separated the two germline ends. CDR3 length: 14 amino acids. The DNA of the CDR3 is TGCGCCAGCAGCTTGACAGGGCAGGCCTATGGCTACACCTTC. Amino acid sequence: CASSLTGQAYGYTF.

This clonotype is medium-sized within its sample. The chain employs TRBV7-2 and TRBJ1-2; a possible D gene is TRBD1 (5 bases). Germline V lookup: CDR1 SGHTA, CDR2 FQGNSA. Trimming cost V 3 bases and J 8 bases, with 13 bases left between them. The CDR3 has 13 residues. CDR3 residues: CASSLDAGWGYTF. CDR3 coding DNA: TGTGCCAGCAGCTTGGACGCAGGGTGGGGCTACACCTTC. Variable domain in full (rest from reference TRBV7-2 and TRBJ1-2): GAGVSQSPSNKVTEKGKDVELRCDPISGHTALYWYRQSLGQGLEFLIYFQGNSAPDKSGLPSDRFSAERTGGSVSTLTIQRTQQEDSAVYLCASSLDAGWGYTFGSGTRLTVV.

This clonotype ranks as medium-sized. This chain links TRBV7-3 with TRBJ2-7; no reliable D call. Deletions cut 3 bases from V and 4 bases from J, with 10 bases between. The CDR3 is 13 residues long. The germline CDR1 and CDR2 sequences are SGHTA and FQGTGA. DNA of the CDR3: TGTGCCAGCAGCTTTGCAGCAGGTTACGAGCAGTACTTC. Translating gives CASSFAAGYEQYF.